The 27 T cell receptor beta chains reported below all come from one sample, sequenced in a study of regulatory T cells in long-lasting Graves disease. In building TCR beta libraries, iRepertoire HTBI primers were used together with Arm-PCR of CDR3 regions. TCRdb passed the multiplex PCR reads through MiXCR, listing each CDR3 protein once. The table has approximately 560,000 distinct CDR3 sequences, roughly 15% seen once. Time point meaning: newly diagnosed GD, antithyroid drugs for less than 3 months. The TCR library used RNA extracted from PBMCs. A further study also used this sample, focusing on T cells in Graves' hyperthyroidism and ophthalmopathy.

The sample was peripheral blood mononuclear cells (PBMCs), taken at new diagnosis, from a patient treated with antithyroid drugs. The receptor source for this set is a man aged 18 to 29 with Graves disease.

At least ten counts were recorded for this clonotype. This chain uses TRBV18 with TRBJ2-5, with TRBD2 as a possible D gene (6 bases). The CDR3 runs 14 residues. V was clipped by 0 bases and J by 3 bases, with 8 bases between them. The germline gives CDR1 KGHSH, CDR2 LQKENI. CDR3 in amino acids: CASSPPGGKETQYF. As DNA, the CDR3 is TGTGCCAGCTCACCACCGGGAGGAAAAGAGACCCAGTACTTC.

This clonotype has a count of ten or more. This chain uses TRBV2 with TRBJ1-1; D is possibly TRBD1 (5 bases). Germline V lookup: CDR1 SNHLY, CDR2 FYNNEI. The CDR3 has 13 amino acids. Trimming took off 9 bases at V and 1 base at J, with 12 bases between the two ends. The CDR3 protein is CARLAGRNTEAFF. The CDR3 coding sequence is TGTGCCAGACTCGCGGGACGGAACACTGAAGCTTTCTTT.

This clonotype appeared many times. V gene TRBV2 combines with J gene TRBJ1-1; weak D call: TRBD1 (6 bases). The CDR3 has 15 amino acids. Germline CDR1 SNHLY, CDR2 FYNNEI. V dropped 6 bases and J dropped 0 bases, with 14 bases sitting between them. In DNA, the CDR3 is TGTGCCAGCAGGAGGGGACACCGCCTGAACACTGAAGCTTTCTTT. Translating gives CASRRGHRLNTEAFF.

This chain links TRBV28 with TRBJ2-7, with 13 bases that match TRBD2. V dropped 4 bases and J dropped 2; count of bases not matched to a gene: 8. Germline values: CDR1 MDHEN, CDR2 SYDVKM. The length of the CDR3 is 17 residues. The DNA of the CDR3 is TGTGCCAGCAGTTCGACTAGCGGGAGGCCTCAACCCTACGAGCAGTACTTC. Amino acids: CASSSTSGRPQPYEQYF.

V and J are TRBV7-9 and TRBJ1-4; D might be TRBD1 (6 bases). Trimming left V 4 bases short and J 8 bases short, with 11 bases between. The CDR3 has 13 amino acids. Germline loops: CDR1 SEHNR, CDR2 FQNEAQ (reference sequence). CDR3 loop: CASSSGQNEKLFF. Written as DNA, the CDR3 is TGTGCCAGCAGCTCCGGACAGAACGAAAAACTGTTTTTT. Complete variable domain (other parts from reference TRBV7-9 and TRBJ1-4): DTGVSQNPRHKITKRGQNVTFRCDPISEHNRLYWYRQTLGQGPEFLTYFQNEAQLEKSRLLSDRFSAERPKGSFSTLEIQRTEQGDSAMYLCASSSGQNEKLFFGSGTQLSVL.

Details on this clonotype: Its ends do not fully match the called genes, so a read error is possible. The chain employs TRBV7-9 and TRBJ1-2, with 9 positions matching TRBD1. The germline gives CDR1 SEHNR, CDR2 FQNEAQ (reference sequence). This CDR3 has 16 amino acids. The CDR3 bases are TGTGCCAGCAGCTTAGGTGGGACAGGGACTAACTATGGCTGCACCTTC. Its translation: CASSLGGTGTNYGCTF.

The J gene is TRBJ2-3, the V gene TRBV7-2; possibly TRBD1 for D (6 bases). V shed 4 bases and J shed 6 bases, with 11 bases lying between them. This CDR3 is built from 13 residues. Germline loops: CDR1 SGHTA, CDR2 FQGNSA. The CDR3 loop reads CASSSTGFDTQYF. The CDR3 coding sequence is TGTGCCAGCAGCTCTACAGGGTTTGATACGCAGTATTTT.

Many counts were recorded for this clonotype. V gene TRBV28 combines with J gene TRBJ2-7, with TRBD1 matching over 7 bases. Germline V gene data show CDR1 as MDHEN and CDR2 as SYDVKM. The CDR3 extends over 16 amino acids. J lost 5 bases, V lost 6 bases, and 16 bases had no gene match. The CDR3 bases are TGTGCCAGCAGGATCACAGGGGTCGGGTTCGGGAACGAGCAGTACTTC. Translation: CASRITGVGFGNEQYF.

This clonotype showed up many times. V is TRBV20-1 and J is TRBJ2-3; 7 nucleotides agree with TRBD2. Germline V gene sequence: CDR1 DFQATT, CDR2 SNEGSKA (reference sequence). CDR3 length: 14 residues. The junction had 2 bases not matched to a gene; V was cut back by 0 bases and J by 2 bases. CDR3 sequence reads: CSARDLADTDTQYF. The CDR3 nucleotides read TGCAGTGCTAGAGATCTAGCGGACACAGATACGCAGTATTTT.

This clonotype was counted at least ten times. V gene TRBV20-1 combines with J gene TRBJ2-1, with 9 bases fitting TRBD2. Germline values: CDR1 DFQATT, CDR2 SNEGSKA (reference sequence). The CDR3 sequence is 15 residues long. The V and J ends lost 6 bases and 1 base, in that order; junction bases with no gene match: 7. CDR3 bases: TGCAGTGCCCCAGTAGCGGGGGATTCCTACAATGAGCAGTTCTTC. Translating it yields CSAPVAGDSYNEQFF.

There are many counts of this clonotype. The V and J genes are TRBV30 and TRBJ2-5; 13 bases map to TRBD2. The CDR3 sequence is 15 residues long. The trim removed 3 bases at V and 4 bases at J, leaving 5 bases unmatched. The V gene's germline CDR1 is GTSNPN and CDR2 SVGIG (reference sequence). The CDR3 coding sequence is TGTGCCTGGAGCGTACTAGCGGGAGGGGGAGAGACCCAGTACTTC. It specifies CAWSVLAGGGETQYF. The full variable domain, its missing parts supplied by reference TRBV30 and TRBJ2-5, is SQTIHQWPATLVQPVGSPLSLECTVEGTSNPNLYWYRQAAGRGLQLLFYSVGIGQISSEVPQNLSASRPQDRQFILSSKKLLLSDSGFYLCAWSVLAGGGETQYFGPGTRLLVL.

This clonotype has ten or more counts. This rearrangement joins TRBV7-9 to TRBJ2-3, with 11 bases matching TRBD1. The length of the CDR3 is 15 residues. Trimming cost V 2 bases and J 6 bases; bases outside gene matches: 4. In germline, CDR1 is SEHNR, CDR2 FQNEAQ (reference sequence). This CDR3 reads CASSLRDRGYDTQYF. The CDR3 nucleotides are TGTGCCAGCAGCTTACGGGACAGGGGGTATGATACGCAGTATTTT.

This rearrangement joins TRBV5-6 to TRBJ2-1; D tentatively reads TRBD1 or TRBD2 (5 bases each). Germline lookup yields CDR1 SGHDT and CDR2 YYEEEE. CDR3 length: 14 amino acids. Trimming shortened V by 3 bases and J by 5 bases, and 12 bases separated the two germline ends. This chain's CDR3 is CASSWSVGDNEQFF. CDR3 bases: TGTGCCAGCAGCTGGAGCGTGGGGGACAATGAGCAGTTCTTC.

This rearrangement joins TRBV20-1 to TRBJ2-7; TRBD2 might be the D (5 bases). V lost 0 bases to trimming and J lost 2 bases, with 11 bases between them. Germline assignment: CDR1 DFQATT and CDR2 SNEGSKA (reference sequence). The CDR3 extends over 14 amino acids. The CDR3 is CSARDTGSTYEQYF. The CDR3 DNA is TGCAGTGCTAGAGATACGGGATCGACCTACGAGCAGTACTTC.

The chain combines TRBV5-1 with TRBJ1-1, with D possibly being TRBD1 (5 bases). The CDR3 has 15 residues. Trimming removed 3 bases at V and 0 bases at J, with 12 bases between. Germline CDR1 SGHRS, CDR2 YFSETQ. CDR3 bases: TGCGCCAGCAGCTCATCCGACAGTTTGAACACTGAAGCTTTCTTT. It specifies CASSSSDSLNTEAFF.

The chain couples TRBV7-2 to TRBJ1-4; a weak D match, TRBD1 (5 bases). The V end was cut by 1 base, the J end by 5 bases, with 11 bases between. There are 15 residues in the CDR3. CDR1 and CDR2 from the germline V gene are SGHTA and FQGNSA. DNA for the CDR3: TGTGCCAGCAGCTTAGGTGGGGGGGAGAATGAAAAACTGTTTTTT. Its translation is CASSLGGGENEKLFF.

The chain links TRBV5-1 to TRBJ2-2; TRBD1 matches at 9 bases. The junction had 10 bases not matched to a gene; V was cut back by 4 bases and J by 6 bases. This CDR3 is 16 amino acids long. In germline, CDR1 is SGHRS, CDR2 YFSETQ. CDR3 loop: CASSRDRVDEPGELFF. The DNA for the CDR3 is TGCGCCAGCAGCCGGGACAGGGTAGACGAGCCCGGGGAGCTGTTTTTT.

J is TRBJ2-2 and V is TRBV6-4; tentative D call: TRBD2 (6 bases). V was clipped by 2 bases and J by 1 base, with 11 bases between them. Looked up from germline, CDR1 is MRHNA and CDR2 is SNTAGT. This CDR3 region has 16 residues. In nucleotides, the CDR3 is TGTGCCAGCAGTGACGGGTGGCGGGGGAACACCGGGGAGCTGTTTTTT. Translated: CASSDGWRGNTGELFF.

This clonotype was counted many times. The J gene is TRBJ2-7, the V gene TRBV7-9, with D maybe TRBD2 (6 bases). The CDR3 runs 14 residues. The V end lost 3 bases, the J end lost 6 bases, and 15 bases lay between the germline ends. The germline gives CDR1 SEHNR, CDR2 FQNEAQ (reference sequence). The CDR3 coding sequence is TGTGCCAGCAGCTTCACCGGGACTCTGAGCGAGCAGTACTTC. Translation: CASSFTGTLSEQYF.

This clonotype was recorded at least ten times. This chain connects TRBV2 to TRBJ2-7, with TRBD2 matching over 13 bases. CDR3 length: 13 amino acids. Germline V CDR1 and CDR2: SNHLY, FYNNEI. Trimming cost V 10 bases and J 7 bases; bases outside gene matches: 7. CDR3 region: CAIGTSGAWEQYF. DNA of the CDR3: TGTGCCATCGGGACTAGCGGGGCCTGGGAGCAGTACTTC.

The chain has TRBV5-4 and TRBJ2-1; 9 bases align to TRBD2. With V trimmed by 1 base and J by 8 bases, 7 bases remained unmatched. The CDR3 extends over 15 amino acids. Germline CDR1 and CDR2: SGHNT and YYREEE (reference sequence). DNA of the CDR3: TGTGCCAGCAGCTTGAGGCGGGAGGGTCCGGATGAGCAGTTCTTC. It translates to CASSLRREGPDEQFF.

This clonotype was found many times. V usage is TRBV7-8 and J usage is TRBJ1-1; possibly TRBD1 for D (6 bases). CDR3 size: 17 residues. V shed 5 bases and J shed 0 bases, with 19 bases lying between them. Germline CDR1 is SGHVS and CDR2 is FQNEAQ. The CDR3, as DNA: TGTGCCAGCAGCCAAATCCAGGGGTTGCTAGTGAACACTGAAGCTTTCTTT. Translated: CASSQIQGLLVNTEAFF.

The gene calls are TRBV30 and TRBJ2-7; TRBD2 aligns across 7 bases. CDR1 GTSNPN and CDR2 SVGIG come from the germline V gene (reference sequence). V shed 4 bases, J shed 2 bases, and the junction held 2 bases outside the gene matches. This CDR3 is built from 12 residues. CDR3 residues: CAWTRGAYEQYF. CDR3 DNA: TGTGCCTGGACCCGGGGGGCCTACGAGCAGTACTTC.

As regards this clonotype: A clone one base away is much larger, so this may be a read error. J is TRBJ2-7 and V is TRBV12-3 or TRBV12-4; 11 nucleotides line up with TRBD2. Trimming took 5 bases from V and 6 from J; bases not matched to a gene: 15. The CDR3 runs 17 residues. The CDR3 coding sequence is TGTGCCAGCAGTGACGACACTGATAGCGGGAGGGATTGCGAGCAGTACTTC. Its translation is CASSDDTDSGRDCEQYF.

This chain connects TRBV20-1 to TRBJ2-3; 7 nucleotides match TRBD2. Trimming removed 5 bases from V and 0 bases from J; junction bases left unmatched: 14. Germline-derived CDR1 and CDR2 are DFQATT and SNEGSKA (reference sequence). The CDR3 runs to 17 residues. As DNA, the CDR3 is TGCAGTGCTTTCGATCTCCGGGCTAGCGGTAGCACAGATACGCAGTATTTT. This codes for CSAFDLRASGSTDTQYF.

The chain recombines TRBV27 with TRBJ2-7, with 8 bases identical to TRBD1. Germline V lookup: CDR1 MNHEY, CDR2 SMNVEV (reference sequence). This CDR3 region has 15 residues. The trim removed 6 bases at V and 4 bases at J, leaving 11 bases unmatched. As DNA, the CDR3 is TGTGCCAGCAGCCACCGACAGGGGCAGCTGTACGAGCAGTACTTC. This codes for CASSHRQGQLYEQYF.

The rearrangement links TRBV27 to TRBJ1-6, with 8 bases lining up with TRBD1. CDR3 size: 15 residues. The J segment lost 8 bases and the V segment lost 4 bases, leaving 7 bases of the junction unmatched. Germline V gene sequence: CDR1 MNHEY, CDR2 SMNVEV (reference sequence). The CDR3 nucleotides are TGTGCCAGCAGTTCCCTTGGACAGGGCGATTCACCCCTCCACTTT. Its translation: CASSSLGQGDSPLHF.